A selection of T cell receptor beta chains follows, all from one sample in a study of blood T cell repertoires in COVID-19. Assay: immunoSEQ multiplex PCR; the TCRdb copy retains only in-frame clones and omits some. The table includes more than 150,000 clones, 87% detected once. Sequencing input: PBMCs or T cells enriched from blood (not recorded which). These receptors were obtained from a woman aged 30 to 39 who had recovered from COVID-19. The CDR3 runs from the conserved cysteine through the conserved F or W. D genes are given only for firm matches. A clone size is listed for some rows: how often the clone was seen (once, few, many), or a class if it is expanded.

D gene: .
J gene: TRBJ1-3
clone size: .
V gene: TRBV28
CDR3 DNA: TGTGCCAGCAGTTCCCTGGAGACTCTCGGGATCTCTGGAAACACCATATATTTT
CDR3 protein: CASSSLETLGISGNTIYF

D gene: TRBD1
J gene: TRBJ1-4
clone size: .
V gene: TRBV30
CDR3 DNA: TGTGCCTGGGGAACCGGGACAGGGGCGGAAAAACTGTTTTTT
CDR3 protein: CAWGTGTGAEKLFF

D gene: .
J gene: TRBJ2-2
clone size: .
V gene: TRBV5-6
CDR3 DNA: TGTGCCAGCAGCTTGGCGGGAGTGAACACCGGGGAGCTGTTTTTT
CDR3 protein: CASSLAGVNTGELFF

D gene: .
J gene: TRBJ1-6
clone size: once
V gene: TRBV9
CDR3 DNA: TGTGCCAGCAGCGTAGAATTGAGAACAGCAAGAAATTCACCCCTCCACTTT
CDR3 protein: CASSVELRTARNSPLHF

D gene: .
J gene: TRBJ2-5
clone size: .
V gene: TRBV9
CDR3 DNA: TGTGCCAGCAGCGTTTCCGCAGGGCTGGAGGAGACCCAGTACTTC
CDR3 protein: CASSVSAGLEETQYF

D gene: TRBD1
J gene: TRBJ1-1
clone size: .
V gene: TRBV19
CDR3 DNA: TGTGCCAGTAGTATGACAGGGGCCTTGAACACTGAAGCTTTCTTT
CDR3 protein: CASSMTGALNTEAFF

D gene: TRBD1
J gene: TRBJ1-1
clone size: .
V gene: TRBV6-6
CDR3 DNA: TGTGCCAGCAAGGGACAGTCGAACACTGAAGCTTTCTTT
CDR3 protein: CASKGQSNTEAFF

D gene: TRBD1
J gene: TRBJ1-2
clone size: .
V gene: TRBV6-2/TRBV6-3
CDR3 DNA: TGTGCCAGCAGTTCGTCGACAGGGGGAGGGTATGGCTACACCTTC
CDR3 protein: CASSSSTGGGYGYTF

D gene: TRBD1
J gene: TRBJ2-7
clone size: .
V gene: TRBV2
CDR3 DNA: TGTGCCAGCAGCTCCGGGACAGGGTCTTACGAGCAGTACTTC
CDR3 protein: CASSSGTGSYEQYF

D gene: .
J gene: TRBJ1-5
clone size: .
V gene: TRBV21-1
CDR3 DNA: TGTGCCAGCAGCAATTGGAGAGGGGGAGACAATCAGCCCCAGCATTTT
CDR3 protein: CASSNWRGGDNQPQHF

D gene: TRBD1
J gene: TRBJ2-7
clone size: .
V gene: TRBV2
CDR3 DNA: TGTGCCAGCAGTAAGGGGACAGGGCGCGACGAGCAGTACTTC
CDR3 protein: CASSKGTGRDEQYF

D gene: TRBD2
J gene: TRBJ2-1
clone size: .
V gene: TRBV24-1
CDR3 DNA: TGTGCCACCAGTACCCGGGTAGCGGGAGCTTCCTACAATGAGCAGTTCTTC
CDR3 protein: CATSTRVAGASYNEQFF

D gene: TRBD1
J gene: TRBJ1-2
clone size: .
V gene: TRBV9
CDR3 DNA: TGTGCCAGCACCCTAGGGACAGGGGAAGGCTACACCTTC
CDR3 protein: CASTLGTGEGYTF

D gene: TRBD2
J gene: TRBJ2-1
clone size: few
V gene: TRBV2
CDR3 DNA: TGTGCCAGCGGCATGTGGTTTGGGACTAGTAGGGGTGAGCAGTTCTTC
CDR3 protein: CASGMWFGTSRGEQFF

D gene: TRBD1
J gene: TRBJ1-2
clone size: .
V gene: TRBV13
CDR3 DNA: TGTGCCAGCAGCTTAGGCCAGGGACAGGGGTCATTGAGCTATGGCTACACCTTC
CDR3 protein: CASSLGQGQGSLSYGYTF

D gene: TRBD1
J gene: TRBJ2-7
clone size: .
V gene: TRBV6-5
CDR3 DNA: TGTGCCAGCAGTCAACCCGGGACAGTGTATTACGAGCAGTACTTC
CDR3 protein: CASSQPGTVYYEQYF

D gene: .
J gene: TRBJ2-2
clone size: .
V gene: TRBV9
CDR3 DNA: TGTGCCAGCAGCGTAGGGACTCCCGGGACCGGGGAGCTGTTTTTT
CDR3 protein: CASSVGTPGTGELFF

D gene: TRBD1
J gene: TRBJ1-6
clone size: .
V gene: TRBV6-2/TRBV6-3
CDR3 DNA: TGTGCCAGCAGTCTCGGACAGGAACTATCACCCCTCCACTTT
CDR3 protein: CASSLGQELSPLHF

D gene: .
J gene: TRBJ2-2
clone size: .
V gene: TRBV6-2/TRBV6-3
CDR3 DNA: TGTGCCAGCAGTAACCTACTAGGGGAGCTGTTTTTT
CDR3 protein: CASSNLLGELFF

D gene: TRBD2
J gene: TRBJ2-3
clone size: .
V gene: TRBV5-8
CDR3 DNA: TGTGCCAGCAGCCAAGGACTAGCGGGGATGGATACGCAGTATTTT
CDR3 protein: CASSQGLAGMDTQYF

D gene: .
J gene: TRBJ1-5
clone size: .
V gene: TRBV12-3/TRBV12-4
CDR3 DNA: TGTGCCAGCAGCCTCTACAATCAGCCCCAGCATTTT
CDR3 protein: CASSLYNQPQHF

D gene: .
J gene: TRBJ1-1
clone size: once
V gene: TRBV7-9
CDR3 DNA: TGTGCCAGCAGCTTAGGAGTGTACGCTTTCTTT
CDR3 protein: CASSLGVYAFF

D gene: TRBD2
J gene: TRBJ2-2
clone size: .
V gene: TRBV2
CDR3 DNA: TGTGCCAGCAGGAGGGAGGGGTACACCGGGGAGCTGTTTTTT
CDR3 protein: CASRREGYTGELFF

D gene: .
J gene: TRBJ1-3
clone size: .
V gene: TRBV7-8
CDR3 DNA: TGTGCCAGCAGCCTAGGTGAACTCCAAAACACCATATATTTT
CDR3 protein: CASSLGELQNTIYF

D gene: .
J gene: TRBJ2-7
clone size: .
V gene: TRBV7-3
CDR3 DNA: TGTGCCAGCAGCCAGACAGGAGGCAACGAGCAGTACTTC
CDR3 protein: CASSQTGGNEQYF

D gene: .
J gene: TRBJ2-7
clone size: .
V gene: TRBV4-2
CDR3 DNA: TGTGCCAGCAGCCAAGACGGGGGATACGAGCAGTACTTC
CDR3 protein: CASSQDGGYEQYF